Ten or more counts support the clone carrying this TCR beta chain. As yet, its antigen is unknown. This sample is drawn from a study of T-cell reconstitution after alpha-beta-depleted transplantation in children. CDR1 and CDR2 (germline): SGHRS, YFSETQ. Trimming left V 4 bases short and J 2 bases short, with 9 bases between. The CDR3 runs 14 residues. Study observations and caveats: Reportedly, only several hundred clones from non-depleted graft cells drove alpha-beta T-cell counts at about two months.

Preparing the TCRbeta library involved the use of unique molecular identifiers. TCRdb reprocessed the PCR reads with MiXCR, giving one entry per CDR3 protein. The data show approximately 630,000 distinct CDR3 sequences, about 12% seen once. This receptor was identified in a girl aged 2-9 years with congenital amegakaryocytic thrombocytopenia, due to receive a stem cell transplant. This specimen consisted of PBMCs, obtained before TCRalphabeta/CD19-depleted stem cell transplant. The V call is TRBV5-1, the J call TRBJ2-2; D uncertain. CDR3 DNA: TGCGCCAGCAGCGCCAACTCCAACACCGGGGAGCTGTTTTTT. This sequence encodes CASSANSNTGELFF.